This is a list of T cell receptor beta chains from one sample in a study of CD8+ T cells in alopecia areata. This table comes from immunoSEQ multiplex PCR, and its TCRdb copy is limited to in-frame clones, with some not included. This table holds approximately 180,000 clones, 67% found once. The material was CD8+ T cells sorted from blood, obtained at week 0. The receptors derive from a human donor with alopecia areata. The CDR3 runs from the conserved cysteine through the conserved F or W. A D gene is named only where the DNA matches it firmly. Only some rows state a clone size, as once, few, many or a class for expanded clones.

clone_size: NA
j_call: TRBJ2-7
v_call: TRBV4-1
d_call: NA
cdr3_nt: TGCGCCAGCAGCCAAGCGGGGACCTACGAGCAGTACTTC
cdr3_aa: CASSQAGTYEQYF

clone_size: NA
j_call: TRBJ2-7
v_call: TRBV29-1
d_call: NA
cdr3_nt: TGCAGCTCGAGGGGACCGGGGGACGAGCAGTACTTC
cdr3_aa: CSSRGPGDEQYF

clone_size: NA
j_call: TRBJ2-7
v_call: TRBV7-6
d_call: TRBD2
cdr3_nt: TGTGCCAGCAGCTTAAGCGGGGGGGCCAGCGAGCAGTACTTC
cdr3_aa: CASSLSGGASEQYF

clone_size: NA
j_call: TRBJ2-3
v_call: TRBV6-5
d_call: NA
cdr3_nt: TGTGCCAGCACTAACGGCCAAGATACGCAGTATTTT
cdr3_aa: CASTNGQDTQYF

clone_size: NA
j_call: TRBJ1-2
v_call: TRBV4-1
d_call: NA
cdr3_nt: TGCGCCAGCAGCCAACGAACAGGGTATGGCTACACCTTC
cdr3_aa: CASSQRTGYGYTF

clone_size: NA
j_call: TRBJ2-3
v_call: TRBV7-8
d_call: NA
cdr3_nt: TGTGCCAGCAGCTTAGCCGCCGGTTGGGGCACAGATACGCAGTATTTT
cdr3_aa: CASSLAAGWGTDTQYF

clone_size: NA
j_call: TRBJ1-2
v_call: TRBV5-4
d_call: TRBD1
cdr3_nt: TGTGCCAGCAGCATGCCGGGACAGGGATCGTATGGCTACACCTTC
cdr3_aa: CASSMPGQGSYGYTF

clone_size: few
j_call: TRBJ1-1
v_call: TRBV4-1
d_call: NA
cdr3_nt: TGCGCCAGCAGCCAAGGACCCTGGTCTTCTGAAGCTTTCTTT
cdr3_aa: CASSQGPWSSEAFF

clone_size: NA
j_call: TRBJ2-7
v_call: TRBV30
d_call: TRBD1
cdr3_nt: TGTGCCTGGAGCCTCGGACAGGGGGGCTACGAGCAGTACTTC
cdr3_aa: CAWSLGQGGYEQYF

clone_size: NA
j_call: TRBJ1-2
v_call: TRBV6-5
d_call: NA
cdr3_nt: TGTGCCAGCACTGGGGATATGGGCTACACCTTC
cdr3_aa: CASTGDMGYTF

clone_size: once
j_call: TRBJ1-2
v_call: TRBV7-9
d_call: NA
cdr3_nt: TGTGCCAGCAGCCTGGGACACACAAACTATGGCTACACCTTC
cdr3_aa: CASSLGHTNYGYTF

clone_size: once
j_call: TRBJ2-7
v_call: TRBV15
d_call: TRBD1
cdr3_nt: TGTGCCACCAGCGGTGGGACAGGGGACGAGCAGTACTTC
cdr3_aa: CATSGGTGDEQYF

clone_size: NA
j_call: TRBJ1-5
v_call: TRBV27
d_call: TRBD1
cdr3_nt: TGTGCCAGCAGGGAACGGCTTACCCGGGACAGAAGAGATAGCAATCAGCCCCAGCATTTT
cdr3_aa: CASRERLTRDRRDSNQPQHF

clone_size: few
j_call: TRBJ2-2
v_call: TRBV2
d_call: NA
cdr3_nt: TGTGCCAGCAGTAGTTGGATAGTCACCGGGGAGCTGTTTTTT
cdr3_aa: CASSSWIVTGELFF

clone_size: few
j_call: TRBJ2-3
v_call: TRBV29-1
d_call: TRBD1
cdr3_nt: TGCAGCGTTGAAGAGGACAGGGGGACAATTTCTCGCCAGTATTTT
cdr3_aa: CSVEEDRGTISRQYF

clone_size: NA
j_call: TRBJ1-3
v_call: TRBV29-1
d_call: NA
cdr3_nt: TGCAGCGTTGCAGGATCTGGAAACACCATATATTTT
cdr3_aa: CSVAGSGNTIYF

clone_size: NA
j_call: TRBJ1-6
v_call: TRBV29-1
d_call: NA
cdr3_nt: TGCAGCGTTGAATCCTCCTATAATTCACCCCTCCACTTT
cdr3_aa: CSVESSYNSPLHF

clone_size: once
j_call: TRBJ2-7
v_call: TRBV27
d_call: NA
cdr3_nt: TGTGCCAGCAGTTTATCGGCAACCTACGAGCAGTACTTC
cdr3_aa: CASSLSATYEQYF

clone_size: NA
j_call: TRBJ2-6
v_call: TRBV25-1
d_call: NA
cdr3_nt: TGTGCCAGCAGTGAAGGGGGCAGGGATGGGGCCAACGTCCTGACTTTC
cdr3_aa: CASSEGGRDGANVLTF

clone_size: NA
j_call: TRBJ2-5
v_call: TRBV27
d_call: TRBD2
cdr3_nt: TGTGCCAGCAGTTTAGCGCGGGGGGGCACAGAGACCCAGTACTTC
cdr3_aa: CASSLARGGTETQYF

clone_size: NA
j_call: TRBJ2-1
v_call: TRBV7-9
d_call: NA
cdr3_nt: TGTGCCAGCAGCACTAATGGAAAGGGTGAGCAGTTCTTC
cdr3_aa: CASSTNGKGEQFF

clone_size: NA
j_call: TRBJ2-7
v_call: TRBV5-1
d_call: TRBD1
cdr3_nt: TGCGCCAGCAGAGGGACCCCTGACAGGGCGGATTACGAGCAGTACTTC
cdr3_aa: CASRGTPDRADYEQYF

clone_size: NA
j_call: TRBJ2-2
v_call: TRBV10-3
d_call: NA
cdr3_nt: TGTGCCATCAGTGAGAGCCGAGGGAGGACCGGGGAGCTGTTTTTT
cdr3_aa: CAISESRGRTGELFF

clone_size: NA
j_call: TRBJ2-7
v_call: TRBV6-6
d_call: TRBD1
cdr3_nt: TGTGGGACAGGGTTCTCCTACGAGCAGTACTTC
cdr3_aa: CGTGFSYEQYF

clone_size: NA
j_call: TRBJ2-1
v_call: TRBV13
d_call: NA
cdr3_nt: TGTGCGACCAAGGGAGGGGGCAATGAGCAGTTCTTC
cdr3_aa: CATKGGGNEQFF

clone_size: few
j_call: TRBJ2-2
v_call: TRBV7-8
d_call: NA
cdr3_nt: TGTGCCAGCAGCAACGACATTCCCGGGGAGCTGTTTTTT
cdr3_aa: CASSNDIPGELFF

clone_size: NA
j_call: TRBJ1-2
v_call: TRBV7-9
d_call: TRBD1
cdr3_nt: TGTGCCAGCACCACGACAGGGTCGGCTAACTATGGCTACACCTTC
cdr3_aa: CASTTTGSANYGYTF

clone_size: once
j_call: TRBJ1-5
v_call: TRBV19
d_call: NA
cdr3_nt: TGTGCCAGTAGTATAGCCCTGTATAGCAATCAGCCCCAGCATTTT
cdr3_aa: CASSIALYSNQPQHF

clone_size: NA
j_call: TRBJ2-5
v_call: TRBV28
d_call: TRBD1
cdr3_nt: TGTGCCAGCAGTCGCAGGGGGAAGCAAGAGACCCAGTACTTC
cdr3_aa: CASSRRGKQETQYF

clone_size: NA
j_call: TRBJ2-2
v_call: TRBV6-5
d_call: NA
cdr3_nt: TGTGCCAGCAGAGCTCTATCACTGGAGGCCGGGGAGCTGTTTTTT
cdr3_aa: CASRALSLEAGELFF

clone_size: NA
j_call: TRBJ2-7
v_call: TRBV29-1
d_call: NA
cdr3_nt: TGCAGCGTTGTGACGGGCGGGGGCCGGGAGCAGTACTTC
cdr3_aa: CSVVTGGGREQYF

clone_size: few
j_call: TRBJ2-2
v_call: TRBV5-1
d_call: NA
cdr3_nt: TGCGCCAGCAGCTTGCAGGGATGGGGCACCGGGGAGCTGTTTTTT
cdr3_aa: CASSLQGWGTGELFF

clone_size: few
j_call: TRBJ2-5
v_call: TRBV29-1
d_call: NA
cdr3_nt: TGCAGCGTGGTACTAGGGGCAAGACAAGAGACCCAGTACTTC
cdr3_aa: CSVVLGARQETQYF

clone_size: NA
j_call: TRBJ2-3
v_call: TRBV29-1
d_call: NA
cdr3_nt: TGCAGCGTTGGGGGGCGGGGGCTTAGCACAGATACGCAGTATTTT
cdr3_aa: CSVGGRGLSTDTQYF

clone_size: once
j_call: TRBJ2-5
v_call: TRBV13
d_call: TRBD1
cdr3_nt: TGTGCCAGCAGCGCTCGGACAGGGGAAGAGACCCAGTACTTC
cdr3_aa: CASSARTGEETQYF

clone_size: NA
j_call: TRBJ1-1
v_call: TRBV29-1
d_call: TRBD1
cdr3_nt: TGCAGCGTCCCCGGGACAGGGGCTCTTGAAGCTTTCTTT
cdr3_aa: CSVPGTGALEAFF

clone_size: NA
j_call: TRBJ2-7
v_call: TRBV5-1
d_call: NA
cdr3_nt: TGCGCCAGCAGCTTGTCTACCGGGGACGAGCAGTACTTC
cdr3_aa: CASSLSTGDEQYF

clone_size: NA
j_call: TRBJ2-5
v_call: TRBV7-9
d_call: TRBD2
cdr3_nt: TGTGCCAGCAGCGGGGGAGGGGAGACCCAGTACTTC
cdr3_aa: CASSGGGETQYF

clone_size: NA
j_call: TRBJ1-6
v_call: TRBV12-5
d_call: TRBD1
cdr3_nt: TGTGCTAGTGGGTTCCGGGACAGGCCGAATAATTCACCCCTCCACTTT
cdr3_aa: CASGFRDRPNNSPLHF

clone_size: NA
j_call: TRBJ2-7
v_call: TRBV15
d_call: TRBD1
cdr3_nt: TGTGCCACCAGCAGTGGAGTGGGACAGTATTCCTCCTACGAGCAGTACTTC
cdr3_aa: CATSSGVGQYSSYEQYF

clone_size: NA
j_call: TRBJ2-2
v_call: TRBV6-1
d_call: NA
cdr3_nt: TGTGCCAGCAGTGAAGTCGGCACCGGGGAGCTGTTTTTT
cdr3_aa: CASSEVGTGELFF

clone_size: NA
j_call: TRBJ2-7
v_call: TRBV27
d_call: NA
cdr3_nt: TGTGCCAGCAGGCCGGGACTCAGCTCCTACGAGCAGTACTTC
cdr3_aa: CASRPGLSSYEQYF

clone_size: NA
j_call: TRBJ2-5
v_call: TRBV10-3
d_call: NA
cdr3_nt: TGTGCCATCAGGGGGAGTATAGGGGAACAAGAGACCCAGTACTTC
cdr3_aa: CAIRGSIGEQETQYF